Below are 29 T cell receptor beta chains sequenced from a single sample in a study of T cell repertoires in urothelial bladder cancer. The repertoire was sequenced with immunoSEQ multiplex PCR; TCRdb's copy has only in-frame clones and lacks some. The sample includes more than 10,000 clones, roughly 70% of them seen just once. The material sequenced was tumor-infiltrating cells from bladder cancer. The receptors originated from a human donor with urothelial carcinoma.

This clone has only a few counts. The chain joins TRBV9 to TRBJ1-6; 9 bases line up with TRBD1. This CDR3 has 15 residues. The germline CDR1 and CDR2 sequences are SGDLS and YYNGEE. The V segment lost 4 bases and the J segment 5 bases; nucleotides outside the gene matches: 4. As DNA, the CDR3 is TGTGCCAGCAGCCCCGGGGACAGGGATAATTCACCCCTCCACTTT. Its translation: CASSPGDRDNSPLHF.

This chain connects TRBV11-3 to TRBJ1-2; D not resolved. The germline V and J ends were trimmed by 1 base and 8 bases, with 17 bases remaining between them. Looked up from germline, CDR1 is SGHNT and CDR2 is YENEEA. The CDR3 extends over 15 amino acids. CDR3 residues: CASSLGRSSGWGYTF. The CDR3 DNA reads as TGTGCCAGCAGCTTAGGAAGAAGCTCCGGCTGGGGCTACACCTTC.

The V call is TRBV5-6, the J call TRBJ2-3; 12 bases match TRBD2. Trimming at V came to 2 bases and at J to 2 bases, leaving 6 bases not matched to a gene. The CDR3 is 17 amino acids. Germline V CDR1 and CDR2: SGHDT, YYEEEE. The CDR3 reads CASSFRLAGALTDTQYF. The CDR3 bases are TGTGCCAGCAGCTTCCGACTAGCGGGGGCACTCACAGATACGCAGTATTTT.

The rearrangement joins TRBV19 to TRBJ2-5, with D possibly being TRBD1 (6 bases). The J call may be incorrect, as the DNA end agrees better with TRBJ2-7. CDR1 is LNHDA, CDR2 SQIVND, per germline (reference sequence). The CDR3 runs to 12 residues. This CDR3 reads CASTGASYEQYF. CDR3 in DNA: TGTGCCAGTACAGGGGCCTCCTACGAGCAGTACTTC.

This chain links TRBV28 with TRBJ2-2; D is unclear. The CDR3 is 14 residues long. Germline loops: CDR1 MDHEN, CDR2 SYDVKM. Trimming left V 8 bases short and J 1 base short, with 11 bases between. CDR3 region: CASGKTENTGELFF. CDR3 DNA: TGTGCCAGCGGAAAGACGGAGAACACCGGGGAGCTGTTTTTT. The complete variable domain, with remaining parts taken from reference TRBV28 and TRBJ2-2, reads DVKVTQSSRYLVKRTGEKVFLECVQDMDHENMFWYRQDPGLGLRLIYFSYDVKMKEKGDIPEGYSVSREKKERFSLILESASTNQTSMYLCASGKTENTGELFFGEGSRLTVL.

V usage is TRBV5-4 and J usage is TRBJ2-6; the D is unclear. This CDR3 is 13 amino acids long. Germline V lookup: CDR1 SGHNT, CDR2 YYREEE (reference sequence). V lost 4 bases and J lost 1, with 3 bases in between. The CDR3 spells CASSRSGANVLTF. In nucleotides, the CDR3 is TGTGCCAGCAGCCGATCTGGGGCCAACGTCCTGACTTTC. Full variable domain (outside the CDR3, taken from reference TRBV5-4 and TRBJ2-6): ETGVTQSPTHLIKTRGQQVTLRCSSQSGHNTVSWYQQALGQGPQFIFQYYREEENGRGNFPPRFSGLQFPNYSSELNVNALELDDSALYLCASSRSGANVLTFGAGSRLTVL.

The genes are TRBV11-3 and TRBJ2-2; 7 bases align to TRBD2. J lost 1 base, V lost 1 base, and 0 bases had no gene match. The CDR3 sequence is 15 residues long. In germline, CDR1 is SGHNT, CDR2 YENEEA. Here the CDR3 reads CASSLVAGNTGELFF. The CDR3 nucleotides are TGTGCCAGCAGCTTAGTAGCGGGGAACACCGGGGAGCTGTTTTTT.

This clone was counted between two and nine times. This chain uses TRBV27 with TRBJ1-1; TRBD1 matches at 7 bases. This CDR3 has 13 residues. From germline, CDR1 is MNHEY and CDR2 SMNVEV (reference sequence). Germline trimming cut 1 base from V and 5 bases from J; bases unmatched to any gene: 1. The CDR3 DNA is TGTGCCAGCAGTTTATACAGGGGTACTGAAGCTTTCTTT. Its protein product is CASSLYRGTEAFF.

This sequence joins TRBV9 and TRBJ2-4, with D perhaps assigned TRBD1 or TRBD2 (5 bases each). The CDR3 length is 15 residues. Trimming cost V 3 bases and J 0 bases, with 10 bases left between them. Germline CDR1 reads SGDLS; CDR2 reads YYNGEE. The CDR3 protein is CASSDGTVAKNIQYF. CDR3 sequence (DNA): TGTGCCAGCAGCGACGGGACGGTAGCCAAAAACATTCAGTACTTC. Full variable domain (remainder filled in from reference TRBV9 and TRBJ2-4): DSGVTQTPKHLITATGQRVTLRCSPRSGDLSVYWYQQSLDQGLQFLIQYYNGEERAKGNILERFSAQQFPDLHSELNLSSLELGDSALYFCASSDGTVAKNIQYFGAGTRLSVL.

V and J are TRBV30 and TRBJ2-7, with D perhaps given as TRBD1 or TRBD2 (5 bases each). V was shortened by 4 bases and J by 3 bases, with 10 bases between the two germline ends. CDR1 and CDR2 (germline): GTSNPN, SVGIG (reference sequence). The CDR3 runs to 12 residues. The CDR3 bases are TGTGCCTGGACTAGGGACCGCTACGAGCAGTACTTC. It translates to CAWTRDRYEQYF. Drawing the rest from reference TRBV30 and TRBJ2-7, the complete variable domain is SQTIHQWPATLVQPVGSPLSLECTVEGTSNPNLYWYRQAAGRGLQLLFYSVGIGQISSEVPQNLSASRPQDRQFILSSKKLLLSDSGFYLCAWTRDRYEQYFGPGTRLTVT.

This CDR3 is CASGSQGSNYGYTF. Here the CDR3 DNA reads TGTGCCAGCGGATCACAGGGATCTAACTATGGCTACACCTTC. The chain recombines TRBV6-6 with TRBJ1-2; D may be TRBD1 (6 bases). The CDR3 length is 14 residues. Per germline, CDR1 MNHNY and CDR2 SVGAGI (reference sequence). V was shortened by 8 bases and J by 0 bases, with 13 bases between the two germline ends.

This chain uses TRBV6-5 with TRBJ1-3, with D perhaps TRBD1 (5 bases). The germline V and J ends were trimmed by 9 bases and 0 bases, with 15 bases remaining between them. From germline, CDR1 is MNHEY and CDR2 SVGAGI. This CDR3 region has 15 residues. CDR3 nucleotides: TGTGCCAGTACGAGGGACGGGAGCTCTGGAAACACCATATATTTT. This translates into CASTRDGSSGNTIYF.

Here the CDR3 DNA reads TGTGCCAGCAGCTTAAGTCAGGCAGATACGCAGTATTTT. The encoded protein is CASSLSQADTQYF. This chain links TRBV7-3 with TRBJ2-3; D is uncertain. The CDR3 covers 13 residues. Germline V CDR1 and CDR2: SGHTA, FQGTGA. Trimming removed 1 base at V and 4 bases at J, with 6 bases between.

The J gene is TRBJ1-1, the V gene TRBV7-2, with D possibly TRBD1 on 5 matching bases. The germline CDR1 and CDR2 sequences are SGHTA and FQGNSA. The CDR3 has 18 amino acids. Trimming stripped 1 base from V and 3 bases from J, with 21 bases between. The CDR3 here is CASSLGADTTLRDTEAFF. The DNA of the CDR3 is TGTGCCAGCAGCTTAGGGGCAGATACTACCCTCAGGGACACTGAAGCTTTCTTT.

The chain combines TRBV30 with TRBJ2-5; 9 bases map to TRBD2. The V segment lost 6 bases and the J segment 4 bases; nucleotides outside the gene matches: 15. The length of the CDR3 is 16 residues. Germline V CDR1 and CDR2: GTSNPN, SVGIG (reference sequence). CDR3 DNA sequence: TGTGCCTGCCAACAGGGGTTTTTAGCGGGGGCAGAGACCCAGTACTTC. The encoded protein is CACQQGFLAGAETQYF.

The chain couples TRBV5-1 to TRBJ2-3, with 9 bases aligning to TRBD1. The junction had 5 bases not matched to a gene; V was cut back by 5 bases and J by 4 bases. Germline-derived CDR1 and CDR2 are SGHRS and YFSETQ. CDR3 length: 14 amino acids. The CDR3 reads CASRLQGAPDTQYF. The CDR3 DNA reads TGCGCCAGCAGACTACAGGGGGCTCCAGATACGCAGTATTTT.

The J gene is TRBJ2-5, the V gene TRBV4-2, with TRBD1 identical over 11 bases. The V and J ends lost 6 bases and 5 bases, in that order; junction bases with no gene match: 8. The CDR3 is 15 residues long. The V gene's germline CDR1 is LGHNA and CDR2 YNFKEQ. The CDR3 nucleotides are TGTGCCAGCAGTCCCGACGGGACAGGGGGGGAGACCCAGTACTTC. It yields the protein CASSPDGTGGETQYF.

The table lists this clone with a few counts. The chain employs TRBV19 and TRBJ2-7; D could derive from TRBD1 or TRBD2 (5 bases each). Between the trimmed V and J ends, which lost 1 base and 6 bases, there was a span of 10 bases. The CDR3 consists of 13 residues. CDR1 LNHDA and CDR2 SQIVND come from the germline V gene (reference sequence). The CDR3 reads CASSIGIGAEQYF. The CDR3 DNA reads TGTGCCAGTAGTATAGGAATCGGGGCCGAGCAGTACTTC.

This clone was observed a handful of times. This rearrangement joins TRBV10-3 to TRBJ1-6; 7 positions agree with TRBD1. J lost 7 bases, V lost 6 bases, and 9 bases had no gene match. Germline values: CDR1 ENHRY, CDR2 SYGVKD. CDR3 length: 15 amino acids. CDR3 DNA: TGTGCCATCAGGGAGGACAGGTCTCAGAATTCACCCCTCCACTTT. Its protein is CAIREDRSQNSPLHF.

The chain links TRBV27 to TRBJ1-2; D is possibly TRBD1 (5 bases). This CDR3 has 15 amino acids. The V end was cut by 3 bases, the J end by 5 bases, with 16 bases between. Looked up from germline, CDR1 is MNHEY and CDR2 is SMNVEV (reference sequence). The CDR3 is CASSFGQGSPYGYTF. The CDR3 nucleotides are TGTGCCAGCAGTTTCGGGCAGGGCTCCCCTTATGGCTACACCTTC.

CDR3 sequence: CASSLGLVQAVSSYEQYF. CDR3 in DNA: TGCGCCAGCAGCTTAGGCCTCGTACAGGCAGTCAGCTCCTACGAGCAGTACTTC. The chain uses TRBV5-1 and TRBJ2-7; D perhaps matches TRBD1 (5 bases). The CDR3 is 18 amino acids. Germline assignment: CDR1 SGHRS and CDR2 YFSETQ. The V end was cut by 2 bases, the J end by 0 bases, with 21 bases between.

The CDR3 sequence is CASSQTGTSGGLETQYF. CDR3 in DNA: TGTGCCAGCAGCCAGACCGGGACTAGCGGGGGGCTGGAGACCCAGTACTTC. The chain links TRBV4-2 to TRBJ2-5; 15 nucleotides match TRBD2. This CDR3 region has 17 residues. Germline trimming cut 3 bases from V and 5 bases from J; bases unmatched to any gene: 7. Germline V gives CDR1 LGHNA, CDR2 YNFKEQ.

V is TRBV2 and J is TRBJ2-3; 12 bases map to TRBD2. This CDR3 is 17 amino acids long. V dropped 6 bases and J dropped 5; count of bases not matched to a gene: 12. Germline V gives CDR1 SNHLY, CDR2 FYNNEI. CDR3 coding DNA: TGTGCCAGCAGGGGGGGACTAGCGGGCTCAGAGGGAGATACGCAGTATTTT. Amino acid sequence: CASRGGLAGSEGDTQYF.

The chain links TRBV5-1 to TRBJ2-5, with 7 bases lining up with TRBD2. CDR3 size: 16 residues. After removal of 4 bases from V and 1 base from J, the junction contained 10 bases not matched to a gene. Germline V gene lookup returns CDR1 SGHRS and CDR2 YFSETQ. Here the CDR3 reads CASSPFTGGSQETQYF. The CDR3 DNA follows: TGCGCCAGCAGCCCCTTTACGGGGGGTTCCCAAGAGACCCAGTACTTC.

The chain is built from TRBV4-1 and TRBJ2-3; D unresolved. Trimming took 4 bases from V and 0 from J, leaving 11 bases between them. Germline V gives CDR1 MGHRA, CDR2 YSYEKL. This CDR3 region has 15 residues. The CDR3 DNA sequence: TGCGCCAGCAGCCCCCTTCACCTGAGCACAGATACGCAGTATTTT. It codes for CASSPLHLSTDTQYF.

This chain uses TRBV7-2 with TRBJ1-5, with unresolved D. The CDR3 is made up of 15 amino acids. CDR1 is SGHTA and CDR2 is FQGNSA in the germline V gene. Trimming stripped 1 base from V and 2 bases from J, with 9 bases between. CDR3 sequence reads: CASSLGSVGNQPQHF. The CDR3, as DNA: TGTGCCAGCAGCTTAGGGTCGGTAGGCAATCAGCCCCAGCATTTT. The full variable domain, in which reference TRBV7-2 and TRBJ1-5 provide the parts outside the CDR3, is GAGVSQSPSNKVTEKGKDVELRCDPISGHTALYWYRQSLGQGLEFLIYFQGNSAPDKSGLPSDRFSAERTGGSVSTLTIQRTQQEDSAVYLCASSLGSVGNQPQHFGDGTRLSIL.

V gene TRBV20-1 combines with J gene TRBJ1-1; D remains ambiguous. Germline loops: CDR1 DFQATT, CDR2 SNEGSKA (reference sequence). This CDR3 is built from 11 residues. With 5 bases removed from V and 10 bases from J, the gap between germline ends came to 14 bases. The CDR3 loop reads CSASTVEGAFF. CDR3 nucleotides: TGCAGTGCTTCTACAGTCGAAGGAGCTTTCTTT.

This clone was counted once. The DNA of the CDR3 is TGTGCCTGGGGGCGGGGGGCCGGCGGCAATGAGCAGTTCTTC. This translates into CAWGRGAGGNEQFF. J is TRBJ2-1 and V is TRBV30; 8 bases agree with TRBD2. V lost 5 bases and J lost 6; bases outside the gene matches: 9. The CDR3 contains 14 residues. Germline CDR1 and CDR2: GTSNPN and SVGIG (reference sequence).

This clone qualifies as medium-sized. As DNA, the CDR3 is TGCAGCGTTATGGATACGGGACAGTCAAATTCACCCCTCCACTTT. Translated, it gives CSVMDTGQSNSPLHF. This sequence joins TRBV29-1 and TRBJ1-6, with 7 bases that match TRBD1. Germline V lookup: CDR1 SQVTM, CDR2 ANQGSEA. The CDR3 is 15 residues long. Trimming cost V 5 bases and J 7 bases; bases outside gene matches: 11.